The 5 T cell receptor beta chains below all came from one sample that was sequenced in a study of somatic mutations in cytotoxic T cells in rheumatoid arthritis. The data were produced by immunoSEQ multiplex PCR, yet TCRdb's version contains in-frame clones alone and is incomplete. Of 20,000 or so clones listed, roughly 85% are singletons. Specimen: CD8+ T cells sorted from blood. Receptor source: a middle-aged woman with rheumatoid arthritis.

The chain employs TRBV30 and TRBJ2-7, with D perhaps TRBD2 (5 bases). Trimming removed 0 bases at V and 2 bases at J, with 8 bases between. Germline CDR1 is GTSNPN and CDR2 is SVGIG (reference sequence). CDR3 length: 13 amino acids. The CDR3 DNA follows: TGTGCCTGGAGTGTACCGGGGACCTACGAGCAGTACTTC. Residues: CAWSVPGTYEQYF. The variable domain in full, completed from reference TRBV30 and TRBJ2-7, reads SQTIHQWPATLVQPVGSPLSLECTVEGTSNPNLYWYRQAAGRGLQLLFYSVGIGQISSEVPQNLSASRPQDRQFILSSKKLLLSDSGFYLCAWSVPGTYEQYFGPGTRLTVT.

This clone was seen only a few times. This chain joins TRBV9 and TRBJ2-7, with D perhaps TRBD2 (6 bases). Germline assignment: CDR1 SGDLS and CDR2 YYNGEE. Trimming took off 3 bases at V and 0 bases at J, with 7 bases between the two ends. CDR3 size: 13 residues. CDR3 coding DNA: TGTGCCAGCAGCGGGGACTCCTCCTACGAGCAGTACTTC. Encoded protein: CASSGDSSYEQYF.

The rearrangement joins TRBV13 to TRBJ2-7; TRBD1 is a possible D gene (6 bases). CDR1 is PRHDT, CDR2 FYEKMQ, per germline (reference sequence). This CDR3 contains 16 residues. Trimming cost V 5 bases and J 6 bases, with 23 bases left between them. CDR3 nucleotide sequence: TGTGCCAGCAGCCCTCCCAGGGGTTCGAGCTCCGGCGAGCAGTACTTC. Amino acids: CASSPPRGSSSGEQYF.

This clone was found once. The chain links TRBV2 to TRBJ2-1, with D hard to call. This CDR3 is built from 12 residues. V lost 3 bases and J lost 4, with 4 bases in between. Germline CDR1 and CDR2: SNHLY and FYNNEI. The CDR3 loop reads CASSDSYNEQFF. The CDR3, as DNA: TGTGCCAGCAGTGACTCTTACAATGAGCAGTTCTTC.

The chain links TRBV2 to TRBJ2-1; weak D call: TRBD1 (5 bases). The CDR3 contains 11 residues. Germline CDR1 SNHLY, CDR2 FYNNEI. CDR3 DNA: TGTGTCAGGGCCCCCTACAATGAGCAGTTCTTC. It translates to CVRAPYNEQFF.